This TCR beta chain was identified in a study of blood T cell repertoires in COVID-19. Overall study context: The United States, Italy and Spain supplied acute and convalescent COVID-19 samples. PBMCs, B-cell-depleted T cells, or T cells were the source of the cDNA or gDNA that made up the material.

Trimming took 3 bases from V and 8 from J; bases not matched to a gene: 3. The CDR3 length is 14 residues. Germline CDR1 is LNHDA and CDR2 is SQIVND (reference sequence). In the authors' methods: Quantification of nucleated cells was approximated via reference gene primer amplification. Repertoires were generated with immunoSEQ multiplex PCR, while TCRdb's copy carries only in-frame clones and drops some. The V and J calls and clone size are taken from that table; D and trimming were inferred from the DNA. The sample yields approximately 390,000 clones, 90% seen once. This chain connects TRBV19 to TRBJ1-4; 10 nucleotides align to TRBD1. The material sequenced was peripheral blood. The sequence derives from a man between 18 and 35 years old with active or convalescent COVID-19. The CDR3 DNA follows: TGTGCCAGTAGTATCTGGACAGGGGGAGAAAAACTGTTTTTT. It specifies CASSIWTGGEKLFF.